A single sample gave rise to the 17 T cell receptor beta chains below, sequenced in a study of cytomegalovirus exposure and HLA in healthy donors. The protocol was immunoSEQ multiplex PCR, while the TCRdb copy is restricted to in-frame clones and leaves out a portion. The top ten clones hold roughly 6% of a sample with under 250,000 clones, approximately 82% of them seen once. Sample: PBMCs. Source of these receptors: a woman aged 18-29 years in good health and CMV-seronegative.

The V call is TRBV5-1, the J call TRBJ1-2; D possibly corresponds to TRBD1 (6 bases). V lost 4 bases and J 4 bases, leaving 17 bases between the germline ends. Germline CDR1 is SGHRS and CDR2 is YFSETQ. CDR3 length equals 15 residues. In nucleotides, the CDR3 is TGCGCCAGCAGCCTCCTCGCGGGGGGGCCCTATGGCTACACCTTC. Amino acid sequence: CASSLLAGGPYGYTF.

The chain employs TRBV6-5 and TRBJ2-7; TRBD1 is a possible D gene (5 bases). The germline V and J ends were trimmed by 2 bases and 6 bases, with 14 bases remaining between them. This CDR3 has 14 amino acids. Germline assignment: CDR1 MNHEY and CDR2 SVGAGI. DNA for the CDR3: TGTGCCAGCAGTTACACCAACAGGTTCGGCGAGCAGTACTTC. Encoded protein: CASSYTNRFGEQYF.

About this clone: The identical CDR3 is also encoded by other nucleotide sequences in the sample. Written as DNA, the CDR3 is TGCGCCAGCAGCTTAGGAGACAGAGACTACAATGAGCAGTTCTTC. Amino acid sequence: CASSLGDRDYNEQFF. V gene TRBV5-1 combines with J gene TRBJ2-1, with a weak D call TRBD1 (5 bases). Trimming took 2 bases from V and 3 from J, leaving 12 bases between them. The CDR3 consists of 15 residues. CDR1 is SGHRS and CDR2 is YFSETQ in the germline V gene.

This clone was detected a few times. The rearrangement uses TRBV27 and TRBJ1-6; D remains ambiguous. Germline V lookup: CDR1 MNHEY, CDR2 SMNVEV (reference sequence). This CDR3 has 13 amino acids. V gave up 2 bases and J gave up 11 bases, with 10 bases separating them. CDR3 sequence: CASSLGVGAPLHF. In DNA form, the CDR3 reads TGTGCCAGCAGTTTAGGGGTAGGAGCACCCCTCCACTTT.

J is TRBJ2-7 and V is TRBV7-2, with 12 bases fitting TRBD2. The CDR3 is 18 amino acids. Losses at the gene ends were 2 bases for V and 7 bases for J; bases not matched to a gene: 15. Germline values: CDR1 SGHTA, CDR2 FQGNSA. The CDR3 sequence is CASSLQASGRVNYDEQYF. In DNA, the CDR3 is TGTGCCAGCAGCTTACAGGCTAGCGGGAGGGTTAACTACGATGAGCAGTACTTC.

The chain couples TRBV6-5 to TRBJ1-1; the match to TRBD1 covers 8 bases. This CDR3 is built from 15 residues. Germline CDR1 is MNHEY and CDR2 is SVGAGI. V was pared by 4 bases and J by 3 bases, with 7 bases of the junction left unmatched. CDR3 residues: CASSSSGQGHTEAFF. CDR3 DNA sequence: TGTGCCAGCAGTTCCAGTGGACAGGGCCACACTGAAGCTTTCTTT.

This chain uses TRBV28 with TRBJ1-1, with a tentative D call TRBD1 (6 bases). V lost 2 bases to trimming and J lost 1 base, with 8 bases between them. The CDR3 contains 14 residues. Germline V gene sequence: CDR1 MDHEN, CDR2 SYDVKM. Here the CDR3 reads CASSLGGQNTEAFF. The CDR3 region has the DNA TGTGCCAGCAGTTTAGGGGGCCAGAACACTGAAGCTTTCTTT.

This clone was seen a few times. In nucleotides, the CDR3 is TGTGCCAGCAGCCCCCAGGTGAACACTCGTTCCTACGAGCAGTACTTC. Its translation: CASSPQVNTRSYEQYF. This rearrangement joins TRBV7-9 to TRBJ2-7; D ambiguous. This CDR3 spans 16 amino acids. The germline V gene has CDR1 SEHNR and CDR2 FQNEAQ (reference sequence). V gave up 5 bases and J gave up 1 base, with 18 bases separating them. The whole variable domain, filled in from reference TRBV7-9 and TRBJ2-7, reads DTGVSQNPRHKITKRGQNVTFRCDPISEHNRLYWYRQTLGQGPEFLTYFQNEAQLEKSRLLSDRFSAERPKGSFSTLEIQRTEQGDSAMYLCASSPQVNTRSYEQYFGPGTRLTVT.

The J gene is TRBJ2-7, the V gene TRBV5-5; no definite D call. Germline V gene sequence: CDR1 SGHKS, CDR2 YYEKEE (reference sequence). The CDR3 runs to 11 residues. V lost 1 base to trimming and J lost 5 bases, with 4 bases between them. The CDR3 here is CASSLIDEQYF. The CDR3 nucleotides read TGTGCCAGCAGCTTGATCGACGAGCAGTACTTC. The complete variable domain, with remaining parts taken from reference TRBV5-5 and TRBJ2-7, reads DAGVTQSPTHLIKTRGQQVTLRCSPISGHKSVSWYQQVLGQGPQFIFQYYEKEERGRGNFPDRFSARQFPNYSSELNVNALLLGDSALYLCASSLIDEQYFGPGTRLTVT.

V is TRBV15 and J is TRBJ2-3; 9 nucleotides match TRBD2. The V segment lost 0 bases and the J segment 7 bases; nucleotides outside the gene matches: 11. The CDR3 length is 17 residues. Per the germline V gene, CDR1 is LNHNV and CDR2 is YYDKDF (reference sequence). The CDR3 loop is CATSREGASGELHTQYF. As DNA, the CDR3 is TGTGCCACCAGCAGAGAAGGGGCTAGCGGGGAACTACATACGCAGTATTTT.

The chain combines TRBV19 with TRBJ2-2; possible D gene TRBD1, 5 bases. CDR1 and CDR2 from the germline V gene are LNHDA and SQIVND (reference sequence). The length of the CDR3 is 16 residues. V was pared by 3 bases and J by 1 base, with 12 bases between. This chain's CDR3 is CASSIETGQNTGELFF. CDR3 DNA sequence: TGTGCCAGTAGTATTGAAACAGGCCAGAACACCGGGGAGCTGTTTTTT.

The gene calls are TRBV5-1 and TRBJ2-2; 13 nucleotides match TRBD2. Germline V gene data show CDR1 as SGHRS and CDR2 as YFSETQ. The CDR3 covers 16 residues. Losses at the gene ends were 0 bases for V and 4 bases for J; bases not matched to a gene: 0. The CDR3 DNA is TGCGCCAGCAGCTTGGGACTAGCGGGAGGCACCGGGGAGCTGTTTTTT. It encodes CASSLGLAGGTGELFF.

The V call is TRBV7-3, the J call TRBJ2-6; a weak D match, TRBD2 (5 bases). The germline V gene has CDR1 SGHTA and CDR2 FQGTGA. V lost 5 bases and J 4 bases, leaving 15 bases between the germline ends. The CDR3 consists of 16 residues. In DNA, the CDR3 is TGTGCCAGCAGCCCCCGGGAAGGTGGAGGGGCCAACGTCCTGACTTTC. The encoded protein is CASSPREGGGANVLTF.

This clone showed up just a few times. The chain uses TRBV7-2 and TRBJ1-3, with D maybe TRBD1 (5 bases). Trimming shortened V by 5 bases and J by 8 bases, and 13 bases separated the two germline ends. The CDR3 spans 13 residues. Per germline, CDR1 SGHTA and CDR2 FQGNSA. The CDR3 sequence: CASSLQGGDTIYF. The CDR3 nucleotides read TGTGCCAGCAGCCTCCAAGGAGGGGACACCATATATTTT.

The chain employs TRBV13 and TRBJ1-1, with a tentative D call TRBD1 (5 bases). Trimming removed 5 bases from V and 4 bases from J, with 11 bases in between. CDR1 is PRHDT, CDR2 FYEKMQ, per germline (reference sequence). The CDR3 contains 13 residues. The CDR3 DNA is TGTGCCAGCAGCCTCGGGGCCATCACTGAAGCTTTCTTT. Residues: CASSLGAITEAFF.

This rearrangement joins TRBV5-8 to TRBJ1-5; 8 nucleotides agree with TRBD1. This CDR3 contains 18 residues. CDR1 is SGHTS and CDR2 is YDEGEE in the germline V gene. Trimming cost V 4 bases and J 2 bases; bases outside gene matches: 14. The CDR3 loop is CASSLTVTGVEGNQPQHF. CDR3 nucleotides: TGTGCCAGCAGCCTGACGGTGACAGGGGTTGAGGGCAATCAGCCCCAGCATTTT.

The chain carries TRBV29-1 and TRBJ2-7; D gene unclear. This CDR3 spans 13 amino acids. The V gene lost 4 bases and the J gene lost 4 bases, with 14 bases spanning the gap. Germline V CDR1 and CDR2: SQVTM, ANQGSEA. CDR3 sequence (DNA): TGCAGCGTTGTATGGCAGCCCAGTTACGAGCAGTACTTC. It codes for CSVVWQPSYEQYF.